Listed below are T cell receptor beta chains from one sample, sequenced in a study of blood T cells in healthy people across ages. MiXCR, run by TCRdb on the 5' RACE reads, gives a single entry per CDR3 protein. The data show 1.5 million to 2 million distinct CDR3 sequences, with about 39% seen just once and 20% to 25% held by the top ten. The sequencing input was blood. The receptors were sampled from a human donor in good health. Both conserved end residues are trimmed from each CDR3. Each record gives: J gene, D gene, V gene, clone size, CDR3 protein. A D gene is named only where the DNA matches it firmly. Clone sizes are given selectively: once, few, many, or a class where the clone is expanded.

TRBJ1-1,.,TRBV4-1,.,ASSQDGREDTEAF
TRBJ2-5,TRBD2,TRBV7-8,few,ASSLAMTGAGRPWETQY
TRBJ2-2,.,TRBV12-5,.,ASGLAASLVELF
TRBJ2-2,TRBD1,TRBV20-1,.,SARDDRGQTGELF
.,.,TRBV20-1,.,SANDTFYEQY
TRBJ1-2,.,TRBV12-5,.,ASGDDSLYNYGYT
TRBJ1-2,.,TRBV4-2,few,ASSQDRGARGYT
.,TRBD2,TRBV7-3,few,ASSPSGGPDYEQY
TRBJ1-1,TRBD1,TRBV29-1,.,SVTTGGTEAF
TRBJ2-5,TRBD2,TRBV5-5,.,ASSLEGLAGTQY
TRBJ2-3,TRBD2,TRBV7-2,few,ASSQGLAPDTQY
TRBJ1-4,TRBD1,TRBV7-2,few,ASSRPTGGENNEKLF
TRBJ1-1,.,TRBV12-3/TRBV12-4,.,ASSLVSGAF
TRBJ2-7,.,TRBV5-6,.,ASSLEGEGLRGEQY
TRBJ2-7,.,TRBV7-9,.,ASSSTQSSYEQY
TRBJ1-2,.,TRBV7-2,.,ASSLGQGWT
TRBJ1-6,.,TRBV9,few,ASRRDSYNSPPH
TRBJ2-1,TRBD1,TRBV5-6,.,ASSYGTGYGDQF
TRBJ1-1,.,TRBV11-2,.,ASSHPRVPSGANTEAF
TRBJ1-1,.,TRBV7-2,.,ASSPQWDTEAF
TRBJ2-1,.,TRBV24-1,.,ATSDFAGAIYNEQF
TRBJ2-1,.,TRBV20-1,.,SARDRAGRRDEQF
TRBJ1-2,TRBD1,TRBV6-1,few,ASSEAGTGDLYGYT
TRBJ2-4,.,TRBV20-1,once,SAGSKNNQY
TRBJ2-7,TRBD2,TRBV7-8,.,ASSQGLAGTLISYEQY
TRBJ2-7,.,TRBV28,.,ASRSHFEQY
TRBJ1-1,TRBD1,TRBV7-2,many,ASTPATVGRGLITEAF
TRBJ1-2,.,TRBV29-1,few,SVEDLRGYGYT
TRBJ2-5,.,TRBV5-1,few,ASNLQGQQETQY
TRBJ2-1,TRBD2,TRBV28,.,ASSPIAGTYNEQF
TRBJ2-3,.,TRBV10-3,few,AISEPTPGTDTQY
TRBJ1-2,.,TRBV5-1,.,ASSFYTTNYGYT
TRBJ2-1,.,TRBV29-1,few,GASTTGEDEQF
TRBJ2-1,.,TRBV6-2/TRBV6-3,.,ASNKENRDTPYNEQF
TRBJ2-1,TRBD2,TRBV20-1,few,SARDTSRGGFFNEQF
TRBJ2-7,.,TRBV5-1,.,ASSLRTRGGSYEQY
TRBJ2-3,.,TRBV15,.,ATSRGVGWWGELTDTQY
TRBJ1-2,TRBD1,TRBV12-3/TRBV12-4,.,ASRIGQDYGYT
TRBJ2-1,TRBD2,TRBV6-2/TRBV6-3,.,ASRGTSDPEQF
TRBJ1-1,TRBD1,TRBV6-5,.,ASSSRTGIGAF
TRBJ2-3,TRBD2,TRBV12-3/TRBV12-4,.,ASSATGLGRGGNTQY
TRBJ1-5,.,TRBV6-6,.,ASRNSAIGAQPQH
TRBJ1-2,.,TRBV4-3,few,ASSQVPETHYGYT
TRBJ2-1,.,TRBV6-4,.,ASSDSGGDYNEQF
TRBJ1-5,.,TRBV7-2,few,ASSLFAGQDQPQH
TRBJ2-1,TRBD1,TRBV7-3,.,ASSLTPRRGRDNEQF
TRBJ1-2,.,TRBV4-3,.,ASSQVIGSWAVNYGYT
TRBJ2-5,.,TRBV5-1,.,ASSWGRAPGRETQY
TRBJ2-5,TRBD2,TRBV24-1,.,ATSVYGTSRHYKETQY
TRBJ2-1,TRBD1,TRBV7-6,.,ASSPSLGGDRGLGEQF
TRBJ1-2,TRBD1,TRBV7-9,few,ASSSSDRVFDGYT
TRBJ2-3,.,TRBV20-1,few,SAQGAAGVRSDTQY
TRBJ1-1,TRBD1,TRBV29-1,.,SVEGRRTGGLSTEAF
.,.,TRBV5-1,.,ASSLISRGDHEQY
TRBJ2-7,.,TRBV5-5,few,ASSFSTGTHYEQY
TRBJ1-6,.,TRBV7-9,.,ASSPGGQGYNSPLH
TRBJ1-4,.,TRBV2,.,ASSPLREKLF
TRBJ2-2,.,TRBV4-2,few,ASSQFGLETTGELF
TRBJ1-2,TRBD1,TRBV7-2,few,ASSPNILGGSGGYT
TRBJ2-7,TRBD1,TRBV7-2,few,ASSLNPGQKREQY